This TCR beta chain appears in the sequencing data of a study of blood T cell repertoires in COVID-19. Clones were read by immunoSEQ multiplex PCR, and TCRdb kept only the in-frame ones, dropping some. This table has around 430,000 clones, 70% to 90% appearing once. Sequenced input: peripheral blood. This TCR was sampled from a woman in her fifties or sixties with COVID-19, enrolled during active disease.

The CDR3 is CASSSPRDRGHAGELFF. Written as DNA, the CDR3 is TGTGCCAGCAGCAGCCCCCGGGACAGGGGGCATGCCGGGGAGCTGTTTTTT. The chain carries TRBV11-2 and TRBJ2-2; 12 bases fit TRBD1. CDR1 SGHAT and CDR2 FQNNGV come from the germline V gene. V was pared by 5 bases and J by 6 bases, with 10 bases of the junction left unmatched. The CDR3 totals 17 residues.